This T cell receptor (beta chain) was captured in a study of shared clonotypes between healthy human individuals. The CDR3 length is 18 residues. The germline V gene has CDR1 SGHRS and CDR2 YFSETQ. The germline V and J ends were trimmed by 3 bases and 0 bases, with 18 bases remaining between them. Study results and caveats: Specimens sampled were limited to blood, with tissue repertoires likely differing. For naive CD4 cells, roughly 5% of clonotypes were shared across four donors.

Details on this clone: As yet, its antigen is unknown.

This table comes from immunoSEQ multiplex PCR, and its TCRdb copy is limited to in-frame clones, with some not included. The sample includes around 2.3 million clones, more than 90% of them seen just once. This TCR was sampled from a man aged 18 to 35 in good health. The chain uses TRBV5-1 and TRBJ1-4; tentative D call: TRBD1 (5 bases). Material: naive CD4+ T cells sorted from blood. Subset defined: CD45RA+ positively selected. CDR3 in amino acids: CASSYVHGTDTTNEKLFF. The DNA of the CDR3 is TGCGCCAGCAGCTACGTGCACGGGACCGATACAACTAATGAAAAACTGTTTTTT.